What follows describes a single T cell receptor (beta chain). No antigen is known for it. This sample is part of a study of cytomegalovirus exposure and HLA in healthy donors. Germline-derived CDR1 and CDR2 are SNHLY and FYNNEI. The CDR3 is 13 amino acids. V lost 7 bases, J lost 2 bases, and 5 bases stayed unmatched. Repertoires were generated with immunoSEQ multiplex PCR, while TCRdb's copy carries only in-frame clones and drops some. The sample has 200,000 to 250,000 clones; around four fifths are singletons. Study-level results: In vitro assays verified that three CMV-associated chains recognized CMV antigens specifically. It was found in a later analysis that first-cohort TCR clusters tended to co-occur in the roughly 120 validation repertoires. Cytomegalovirus-associated status was assigned to 164 TCR beta chains. Reports credit the classifier with highly specific, highly sensitive diagnosis of cytomegalovirus status.

This chain joins TRBV2 and TRBJ2-7, with TRBD1 identical over 7 bases. Sequencing used PBMCs. The clonotype was recovered from a woman in her thirties in good health and CMV-seropositive. Here the CDR3 DNA reads TGTGCCAGCATGTGGCAGGGGGCCTACGAGCAGTACTTC. It is translated as CASMWQGAYEQYF.